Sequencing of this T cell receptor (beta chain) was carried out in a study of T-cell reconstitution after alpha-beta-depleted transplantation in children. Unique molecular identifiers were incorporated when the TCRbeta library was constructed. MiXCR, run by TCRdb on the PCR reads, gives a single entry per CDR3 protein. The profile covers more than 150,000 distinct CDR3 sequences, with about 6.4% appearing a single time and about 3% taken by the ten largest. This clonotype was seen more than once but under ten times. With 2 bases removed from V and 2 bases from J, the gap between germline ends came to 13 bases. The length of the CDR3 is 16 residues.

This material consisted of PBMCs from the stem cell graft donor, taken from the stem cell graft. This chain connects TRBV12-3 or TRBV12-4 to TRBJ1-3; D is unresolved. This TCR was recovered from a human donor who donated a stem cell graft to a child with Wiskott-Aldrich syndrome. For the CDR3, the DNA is TGTGCCAGCAGTTTAAAACACCGGGTAACTGGAAACACCATATATTTT. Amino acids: CASSLKHRVTGNTIYF.